The entry below describes one T cell receptor (beta chain). Per the original data handling: Estimation of nucleated cell counts relied on the amplification of reference gene primers. Assay: immunoSEQ multiplex PCR; the TCRdb copy retains only in-frame clones and omits some. That table supplies the V and J calls and clone size; D and trimming were determined from the DNA. The sample contains about 370,000 clones, around 89% of which appear only once. This sample stems from a study of blood T cell repertoires in COVID-19. Looked up from germline, CDR1 is SGHVS and CDR2 is FQNEAQ. The junction had 4 bases not matched to a gene; V was cut back by 4 bases and J by 2 bases. The CDR3 runs to 14 residues.

The chain has TRBV7-8 and TRBJ2-5, with 7 bases fitting TRBD1. This TCR derives from a woman in her 30s with COVID-19, enrolled during active disease. Input material: peripheral blood. The CDR3 protein is CASSYSDRQETQYF. The CDR3, as DNA: TGTGCCAGCAGCTATTCGGACAGGCAAGAGACCCAGTACTTC.